This passage covers 29 T cell receptor beta chains from one sample sequenced in a study of T cell responses to AZD1222 COVID-19 vaccine. Only in-frame clones appear in the TCRdb table, and some are missing; sequencing was by immunoSEQ multiplex PCR. This sample has some 130,000 clones, with over 80% found just once. The sequencing used peripheral blood, collected 28 days after the second AZD1222 dose. These TCRs come from an adult who received the AZD1222 COVID-19 vaccine.

J is TRBJ1-5 and V is TRBV4-1; 7 positions match TRBD1. There are 16 residues in the CDR3. J lost 7 bases, V lost 3 bases, and 12 bases had no gene match. Germline V gene lookup returns CDR1 MGHRA and CDR2 YSYEKL. The CDR3 DNA follows: TGCGCCAGCAGCCAGTGGACAGGATCATCGGGACAGCCCCAGCATTTT. Translated, it gives CASSQWTGSSGQPQHF.

The chain uses TRBV7-8 and TRBJ1-4; D ambiguous. Trimming shortened V by 5 bases and J by 5 bases, and 18 bases separated the two germline ends. The CDR3 length is 16 residues. CDR1 SGHVS and CDR2 FQNEAQ come from the germline V gene. Here the CDR3 reads CASSPYDSESNEKLFF. The CDR3 region has the DNA TGTGCCAGCAGCCCGTACGACTCGGAGTCAAATGAAAAACTGTTTTTT.

The chain couples TRBV23-1 to TRBJ2-7; no definite D call. TRBV23-1 is an ORF for which the function is uncertain. The ends were cut back, 0 bases at V and 4 bases at J, with 4 bases in the middle. The CDR3 runs to 12 residues. CDR3 nucleotide sequence: TGCGCCAGCAGTCAATCGAGGTACGAGCAGTACTTC. Amino acids: CASSQSRYEQYF.

The chain links TRBV4-2 to TRBJ2-2; TRBD1 matches 9 bases. V was pared by 1 base and J by 4 bases, with 7 bases of the junction left unmatched. This CDR3 spans 17 amino acids. Germline V lookup: CDR1 LGHNA, CDR2 YNFKEQ. The CDR3 is CASSQVSGQGITGELFF. The DNA of the CDR3 is TGTGCCAGCAGCCAAGTCTCCGGACAGGGGATCACCGGGGAGCTGTTTTTT.

V and J are TRBV7-9 and TRBJ2-4, with D tentatively TRBD1 (7 bases). The CDR3 has 19 residues. Germline lookup yields CDR1 SEHNR and CDR2 FQNEAQ (reference sequence). V was pared by 5 bases and J by 0 bases, with 23 bases between. CDR3 DNA sequence: TGTGCCAGCAGCCCTTCGACAGGGCTCGGGGGTTTAGCCAAAAACATTCAGTACTTC. Its translation: CASSPSTGLGGLAKNIQYF.

This rearrangement joins TRBV28 to TRBJ2-2, with D perhaps TRBD1 (5 bases). The germline V gene encodes CDR1 MDHEN and CDR2 SYDVKM. The CDR3 covers 14 residues. V shed 6 bases and J shed 4 bases, with 12 bases lying between them. DNA for the CDR3: TGTGCCAGCAGCCATACAGGAACCACCGGGGAGCTGTTTTTT. Protein product: CASSHTGTTGELFF.

This chain joins TRBV19 and TRBJ2-1; 13 positions agree with TRBD2. The CDR3 is made up of 19 amino acids. Germline loops: CDR1 LNHDA, CDR2 SQIVND (reference sequence). The V segment lost 0 bases and the J segment 7 bases; nucleotides outside the gene matches: 12. CDR3 protein: CASSIDSTSGGVPGNEQFF. As DNA, the CDR3 is TGTGCCAGTAGTATAGATTCCACTAGCGGGGGGGTCCCTGGGAATGAGCAGTTCTTC.

The rearrangement links TRBV6-5 to TRBJ2-7; TRBD2 agrees at 12 bases. The junction had 6 bases not matched to a gene; V was cut back by 6 bases and J by 3 bases. CDR1 is MNHEY and CDR2 is SVGAGI in the germline V gene. The CDR3 has 15 amino acids. CDR3 sequence reads: CASSRLAGAIYEQYF. As DNA, the CDR3 is TGTGCCAGCAGCCGACTAGCGGGGGCTATCTACGAGCAGTACTTC.

The rearrangement joins TRBV19 to TRBJ1-5, with D tentatively TRBD1 (6 bases). Trimming took off 5 bases at V and 10 bases at J, with 18 bases between the two ends. The CDR3 has 14 residues. The germline V gene has CDR1 LNHDA and CDR2 SQIVND (reference sequence). The CDR3 nucleotides read TGTGCCAGTAGTCCAAACAGGGTGGGTCAACCCCAGCATTTT. This encodes CASSPNRVGQPQHF.

As DNA, the CDR3 is TGCGCCAGCAGCCAGGTTATGGGCCTCCGATCCTATGGCTACACCTTC. This sequence encodes CASSQVMGLRSYGYTF. This sequence joins TRBV4-1 and TRBJ1-2; no reliable D call. Between the trimmed V and J ends, which lost 3 bases and 4 bases, there was a span of 18 bases. This CDR3 contains 16 residues. From germline, CDR1 is MGHRA and CDR2 YSYEKL.

This clone showed up just a few times. The V call is TRBV6-5, the J call TRBJ1-6; D unresolved. The CDR3 runs to 14 residues. Germline assignment: CDR1 MNHEY and CDR2 SVGAGI. V was shortened by 7 bases and J by 3 bases, with 10 bases between the two germline ends. For the CDR3, the DNA is TGTGCCAGCATGGGTCTATACTATAATTCACCCCTCCACTTT. Protein sequence: CASMGLYYNSPLHF.

V and J are TRBV19 and TRBJ1-1; D possibly corresponds to TRBD1 (5 bases). Germline V gene data show CDR1 as LNHDA and CDR2 as SQIVND (reference sequence). This CDR3 region has 15 residues. Trimming cost V 3 bases and J 3 bases, with 14 bases left between them. The CDR3 reads CASSIGLGVDTEAFF. CDR3 bases: TGTGCCAGTAGTATTGGTCTGGGGGTCGACACTGAAGCTTTCTTT. Supplemented by reference TRBV19 and TRBJ1-1, the full variable domain reads DGGITQSPKYLFRKEGQNVTLSCEQNLNHDAMYWYRQDPGQGLRLIYYSQIVNDFQKGDIAEGYSVSREKKESFPLTVTSAQKNPTAFYLCASSIGLGVDTEAFFGQGTRLTVV.

The rearrangement uses TRBV7-9 and TRBJ1-3; unclear D gene. CDR3 length: 14 residues. Trimming stripped 3 bases from V and 1 base from J, with 7 bases between. The germline gives CDR1 SEHNR, CDR2 FQNEAQ (reference sequence). The CDR3 nucleotides are TGTGCCAGCAGCTTGATGGGTTCTGGAAACACCATATATTTT. As protein: CASSLMGSGNTIYF.

In its sample, this clone was seen once. This rearrangement joins TRBV27 to TRBJ2-1, with 7 bases that match TRBD1. Looked up from germline, CDR1 is MNHEY and CDR2 is SMNVEV (reference sequence). CDR3 length: 15 residues. Germline trimming cut 7 bases from V and 4 bases from J; bases unmatched to any gene: 10. The CDR3, as DNA: TGTGCCAGCACCCCAGGGGGTAGATCATACAATGAGCAGTTCTTC. It is translated as CASTPGGRSYNEQFF.

This clone was recorded only once. The chain employs TRBV28 and TRBJ1-6, with D possibly matching TRBD1 (5 bases). The CDR3 runs to 14 residues. Looked up from germline, CDR1 is MDHEN and CDR2 is SYDVKM. V was cut by 2 bases and J by 8 bases, with 10 bases left in between. CDR3 DNA: TGTGCCAGCAGTTTAAGGGGAGGGCATTCACCCCTCCACTTT. Translated: CASSLRGGHSPLHF.

The genes are TRBV30 and TRBJ1-1; D might be TRBD1 (6 bases). Germline V CDR1 and CDR2: GTSNPN, SVGIG (reference sequence). The germline V and J ends were trimmed by 1 base and 6 bases, with 15 bases remaining between them. The CDR3 extends over 14 amino acids. Written as DNA, the CDR3 is TGTGCCTGGAGTGAGGTAGGAGGGGGTCCTGAAGCTTTCTTT. Protein sequence: CAWSEVGGGPEAFF.

This chain connects TRBV9 to TRBJ1-2; TRBD1 matches 8 bases. CDR3 length equals 14 residues. Germline V lookup: CDR1 SGDLS, CDR2 YYNGEE. V dropped 1 base and J dropped 6; count of bases not matched to a gene: 5. This chain's CDR3 is CASSVLTGGNGYTF. For the CDR3, the DNA is TGTGCCAGCAGCGTACTCACAGGGGGAAATGGCTACACCTTC.

The V and J genes are TRBV5-1 and TRBJ2-2; 7 bases are shared with TRBD2. Germline V gene sequence: CDR1 SGHRS, CDR2 YFSETQ. This CDR3 has 17 residues. V was pared by 4 bases and J by 1 base, with 10 bases of the junction left unmatched. In nucleotides, the CDR3 is TGCGCCAGCAGCCCCGGGGGACTACGAATGAACACCGGGGAGCTGTTTTTT. Encoded protein: CASSPGGLRMNTGELFF.

The CDR3: CAISAPGQGYTGELFF. As DNA, the CDR3 is TGTGCCATCAGTGCCCCGGGACAGGGATACACCGGGGAGCTGTTTTTT. This chain links TRBV10-3 with TRBJ2-2; 9 bases map to TRBD1. Germline CDR1 and CDR2: ENHRY and SYGVKD. CDR3 length: 16 residues. V trimming: 4 bases; J trimming: 3 bases; junction bases outside the gene matches: 6.

The rearrangement uses TRBV5-4 and TRBJ1-2, with D perhaps matching TRBD1 (6 bases). In germline, CDR1 is SGHNT, CDR2 YYREEE (reference sequence). The CDR3 covers 12 residues. V lost 3 bases and J 4 bases, leaving 7 bases between the germline ends. CDR3 DNA sequence: TGTGCCAGCAGCTCGGACAGCTATGGCTACACCTTC. Amino acid sequence: CASSSDSYGYTF. The full variable domain, with the rest looked up from reference TRBV5-4 and TRBJ1-2, is ETGVTQSPTHLIKTRGQQVTLRCSSQSGHNTVSWYQQALGQGPQFIFQYYREEENGRGNFPPRFSGLQFPNYSSELNVNALELDDSALYLCASSSDSYGYTFGSGTRLTVV.

This rearrangement joins TRBV10-3 to TRBJ2-3, with no clear D. Germline lookup yields CDR1 ENHRY and CDR2 SYGVKD. Trimming stripped 4 bases from V and 5 bases from J, with 7 bases between. This CDR3 spans 12 amino acids. The CDR3 bases are TGTGCCATCAGTGTTGGCGGAGATACGCAGTATTTT. Residues: CAISVGGDTQYF.

This chain links TRBV28 with TRBJ2-1; a possible D gene is TRBD1 (6 bases). Trimming cost V 6 bases and J 8 bases, with 17 bases left between them. Germline V gene sequence: CDR1 MDHEN, CDR2 SYDVKM. The CDR3 extends over 14 amino acids. CDR3 residues: CASSPTGPGDEQFF. CDR3 DNA sequence: TGTGCCAGCAGCCCAACAGGGCCCGGCGATGAGCAGTTCTTC.

This clone occurred once. This chain joins TRBV28 and TRBJ1-1; D remains ambiguous. The germline gives CDR1 MDHEN, CDR2 SYDVKM. This CDR3 contains 11 residues. Trimming took 5 bases from V and 5 from J, leaving 6 bases between them. This CDR3 is CASSGRTEAFF. The CDR3 DNA reads TGTGCCAGCAGTGGGAGGACTGAAGCTTTCTTT.

The chain links TRBV7-8 to TRBJ1-2; TRBD1 agrees at 7 bases. The CDR3 is 15 amino acids. CDR1 is SGHVS and CDR2 is FQNEAQ in the germline V gene. The V gene end was trimmed by 4 bases and the J gene end by 9 bases; junction bases not matched to a gene: 14. The CDR3 DNA reads TGTGCCAGCAGCTCTCGATTCCGGGACAGAGGGAGCTACACCTTC. Its protein product is CASSSRFRDRGSYTF.

The chain is built from TRBV6-2 or TRBV6-3 and TRBJ1-5; D is uncertain. Per germline, CDR1 MNHEY and CDR2 SVGEGT. Trimming removed 4 bases at V and 6 bases at J, with 13 bases between. This CDR3 comprises 14 residues. The CDR3: CASSSAPWGQPQHF. The CDR3 nucleotides read TGTGCCAGCAGTTCCGCCCCTTGGGGTCAGCCCCAGCATTTT.

The V call is TRBV5-6, the J call TRBJ1-1; weak D call: TRBD1 (5 bases). Trimming pared 4 bases from V and 1 base from J, leaving 14 bases between. The length of the CDR3 is 15 residues. Per the germline V gene, CDR1 is SGHDT and CDR2 is YYEEEE. The CDR3 spells CASSPAWGENTEAFF. In nucleotides, the CDR3 is TGTGCCAGCAGCCCTGCCTGGGGGGAGAACACTGAAGCTTTCTTT.

The J gene is TRBJ1-6, the V gene TRBV16; no firm D call. The CDR3 is 15 residues long. The germline V and J ends were trimmed by 3 bases and 8 bases, with 14 bases remaining between them. CDR1 and CDR2 from the germline V gene are KGHSY and FQNENV. The CDR3 here is CASSQLLRGYSPLHF. In DNA form, the CDR3 reads TGTGCCAGCAGCCAGCTACTCCGGGGTTATTCACCCCTCCACTTT.

The chain is built from TRBV19 and TRBJ1-4; D not resolved. Trimming removed 2 bases at V and 8 bases at J, with 15 bases between. Looked up from germline, CDR1 is LNHDA and CDR2 is SQIVND (reference sequence). This CDR3 contains 15 residues. This CDR3 reads CASSIWGGVGEKLFF. CDR3 coding DNA: TGTGCCAGTAGTATATGGGGAGGAGTGGGAGAAAAACTGTTTTTT.

The chain is built from TRBV9 and TRBJ2-5; D perhaps matches TRBD2 (7 bases). Germline values: CDR1 SGDLS, CDR2 YYNGEE. This CDR3 has 15 amino acids. Trimming shortened V by 4 bases and J by 7 bases, and 20 bases separated the two germline ends. In nucleotides, the CDR3 is TGTGCCAGCAGCTCCGGAGGGGGGGAGACGGGGACCCAGTACTTC. Encoded protein: CASSSGGGETGTQYF.